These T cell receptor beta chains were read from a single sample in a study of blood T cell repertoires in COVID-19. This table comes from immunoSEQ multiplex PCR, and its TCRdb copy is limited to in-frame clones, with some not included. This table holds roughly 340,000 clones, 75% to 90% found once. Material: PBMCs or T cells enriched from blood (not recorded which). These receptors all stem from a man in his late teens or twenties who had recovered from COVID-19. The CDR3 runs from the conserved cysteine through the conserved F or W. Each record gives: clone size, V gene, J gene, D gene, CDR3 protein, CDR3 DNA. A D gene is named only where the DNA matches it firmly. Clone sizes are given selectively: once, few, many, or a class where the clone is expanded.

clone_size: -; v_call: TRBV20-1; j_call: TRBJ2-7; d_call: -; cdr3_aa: CSASGDRGGEQYF; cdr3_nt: TGCAGTGCTAGTGGAGACAGGGGAGGGGAGCAGTACTTC
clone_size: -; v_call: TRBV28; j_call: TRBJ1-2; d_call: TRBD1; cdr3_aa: CASRTGYNYGYTF; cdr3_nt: TGTGCCAGCAGGACAGGGTACAACTATGGCTACACCTTC
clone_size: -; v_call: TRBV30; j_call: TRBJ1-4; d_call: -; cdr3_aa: CAWSVRGEKLFF; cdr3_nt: TGTGCCTGGAGTGTACGGGGTGAAAAACTGTTTTTT
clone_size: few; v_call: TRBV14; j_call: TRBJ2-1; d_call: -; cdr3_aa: CASSPGSKRGDNEQFF; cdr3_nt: TGTGCCAGCAGCCCCGGCTCGAAACGGGGAGACAATGAGCAGTTCTTC
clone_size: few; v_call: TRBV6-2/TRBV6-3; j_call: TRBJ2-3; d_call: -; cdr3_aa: CASSYSTGKVDTQYF; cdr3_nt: TGTGCCAGCAGTTACTCGACCGGGAAGGTAGATACGCAGTATTTT
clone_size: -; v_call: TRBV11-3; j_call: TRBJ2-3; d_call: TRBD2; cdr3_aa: CASSLTSGVNTQYF; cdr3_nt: TGTGCCAGCAGCTTAACTAGCGGAGTCAATACGCAGTATTTT
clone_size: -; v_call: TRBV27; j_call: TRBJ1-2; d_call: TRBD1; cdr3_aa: CASSPTPTGTGGYTF; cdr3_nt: TGTGCCAGCAGTCCCACCCCGACAGGGACGGGGGGCTACACCTTC
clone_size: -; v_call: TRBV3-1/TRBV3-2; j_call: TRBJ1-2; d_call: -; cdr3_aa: CASSKSPGLAGYTF; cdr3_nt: TGTGCCAGCAGCAAAAGCCCGGGTTTGGCTGGCTACACCTTC
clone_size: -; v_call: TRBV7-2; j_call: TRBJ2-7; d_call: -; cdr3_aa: CASSPGLYEQYF; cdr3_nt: TGTGCCAGCAGCCCAGGACTCTACGAGCAGTACTTC
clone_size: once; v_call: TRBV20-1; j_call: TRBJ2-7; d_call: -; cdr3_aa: CSAAGTYEQYF; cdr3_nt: TGCAGTGCCGCAGGGACCTACGAGCAGTACTTC
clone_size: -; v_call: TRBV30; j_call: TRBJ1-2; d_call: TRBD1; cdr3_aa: CAWSPGGGGYTF; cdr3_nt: TGTGCCTGGAGCCCAGGGGGCGGTGGCTACACCTTC
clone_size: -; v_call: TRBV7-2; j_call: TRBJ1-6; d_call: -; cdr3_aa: CASSLYLGNSPLHF; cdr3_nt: TGTGCCAGCAGCTTATACCTCGGTAATTCACCCCTCCACTTT
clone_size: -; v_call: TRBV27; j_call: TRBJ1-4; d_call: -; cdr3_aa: CASSLRGEKLFF; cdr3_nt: TGTGCCAGCAGTTTAAGGGGTGAAAAACTGTTTTTT
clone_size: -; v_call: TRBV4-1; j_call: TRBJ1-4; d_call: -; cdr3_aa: CASSRTPSGLNTEKLFF; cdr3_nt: TGCGCCAGCAGCCGTACCCCATCCGGACTTAACACCGAAAAACTGTTTTTT
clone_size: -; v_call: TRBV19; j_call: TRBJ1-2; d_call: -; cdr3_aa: CASTRGQLTNYGYTF; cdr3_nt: TGTGCCAGTACCCGAGGACAGTTAACTAACTATGGCTACACCTTC
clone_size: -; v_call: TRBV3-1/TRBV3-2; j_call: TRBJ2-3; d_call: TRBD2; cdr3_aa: CASSQDRGLAGTDTQYF; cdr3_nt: TGTGCCAGCAGCCAAGATAGGGGGCTAGCGGGGACAGATACGCAGTATTTT
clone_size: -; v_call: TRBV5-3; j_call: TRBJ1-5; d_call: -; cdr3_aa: CARSLGGGRRDLSNQPQHF; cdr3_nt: TGTGCCAGAAGCTTGGGGGGCGGACGTAGAGATCTTAGCAATCAGCCCCAGCATTTT
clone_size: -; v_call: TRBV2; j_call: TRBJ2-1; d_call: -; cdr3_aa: CASSYTPTRSEQFF; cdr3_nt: TGTGCCAGCAGTTATACTCCGACTAGAAGTGAGCAGTTCTTC
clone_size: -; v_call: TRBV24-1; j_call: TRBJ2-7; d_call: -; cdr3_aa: CATSDRNGEQYF; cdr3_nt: TGTGCCACCAGTGATCGTAACGGCGAGCAGTACTTC
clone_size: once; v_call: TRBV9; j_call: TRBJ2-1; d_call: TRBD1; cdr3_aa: CASSETGGPMNEQFF; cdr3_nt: TGTGCCAGCAGCGAAACAGGGGGCCCCATGAATGAGCAGTTCTTC
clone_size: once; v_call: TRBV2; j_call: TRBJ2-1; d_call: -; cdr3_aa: CASTPGAGVNEQFF; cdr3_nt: TGTGCCAGCACTCCGGGGGCGGGGGTCAATGAGCAGTTCTTC
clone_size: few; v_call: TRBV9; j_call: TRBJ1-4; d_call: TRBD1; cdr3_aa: CASSFRTGGNEKLFF; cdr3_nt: TGTGCCAGCAGCTTCAGGACAGGGGGTAATGAAAAACTGTTTTTT